These T cell receptor beta chains were read from a single sample in a study of blood T cell repertoires in COVID-19. The protocol was immunoSEQ multiplex PCR, while the TCRdb copy is restricted to in-frame clones and leaves out a portion. The sample lists about 170,000 clones; under 95% were seen once. The sequenced material came from peripheral blood. The source is a man in his late teens or twenties with COVID-19, enrolled during active disease. Each CDR3 is given with its conserved first and last residue. Fields, in order: CDR3 protein, CDR3 DNA, D gene, J gene, clone size, V gene. The D gene is left open where the match is weak. Expanded clones get a size class; other rows say once, few or many, or leave the size out.

CASSDGQSHTDTQYF TGTGCCAGCAGTGATGGACAGTCCCACACAGATACGCAGTATTTT . TRBJ2-3 . TRBV2
CASSARQGHPYNEQFF TGTGCCAGCAGCGCCAGACAGGGACACCCCTACAATGAGCAGTTCTTC TRBD1 TRBJ2-1 . TRBV11-2
CASSVDRGSLGYTF TGTGCCAGCAGCGTGGACAGGGGGTCGCTTGGCTACACCTTC TRBD1 TRBJ1-2 . TRBV11-2
CASSLDRDTEAFF TGTGCCAGCAGCTTAGACCGAGACACTGAAGCTTTCTTT . TRBJ1-1 . TRBV11-2
CASRTGSADTQYF TGTGCCAGCCGGACAGGGTCTGCAGATACGCAGTATTTT TRBD1 TRBJ2-3 . TRBV27
CASSAGAGWSYEQYF TGTGCCAGCAGTGCAGGGGCCGGGTGGTCCTACGAGCAGTACTTC . TRBJ2-7 . TRBV28
CASRATGDYEQYF TGTGCCAGCAGAGCGACAGGAGACTACGAGCAGTACTTC . TRBJ2-7 . TRBV2
CASSHGQGRLSLTYEQYF TGTGCCAGCAGTCACGGACAGGGACGCCTCTCGTTAACCTACGAGCAGTACTTC TRBD1 TRBJ2-7 few TRBV5-6
CASTPGQGFLGEAFF TGTGCCAGCACCCCGGGACAGGGGTTTCTAGGTGAAGCTTTCTTT TRBD1 TRBJ1-1 few TRBV5-6
CASSLVVGGRAYNEQFF TGTGCCAGCAGCTTAGTCGTGGGCGGGAGGGCTTACAATGAGCAGTTCTTC TRBD2 TRBJ2-1 . TRBV7-6
CASKPPEGGYGYTF TGTGCCAGCAAACCCCCAGAGGGGGGGTATGGCTACACCTTC . TRBJ1-2 . TRBV28
CASGQSTDTQYF TGTGCCAGTGGACAGAGCACAGATACGCAGTATTTT . TRBJ2-3 . TRBV5-5
CASSLSAGNAFF TGTGCCAGCAGTTTATCGGCAGGGAATGCTTTCTTT . TRBJ1-1 . TRBV27
CASSIRTVFTEAFF TGTGCCAGCAGCATTAGGACAGTCTTCACTGAAGCTTTCTTT . TRBJ1-1 . TRBV7-2